The following is a T cell receptor beta chain sequence with its context. Its antigen is not known. Vbeta (60) and Jbeta (13) primers were used in the PCR. The repertoire was sequenced with immunoSEQ multiplex PCR; TCRdb's copy has only in-frame clones and lacks some. The repertoire has about 100,000 clones, around 75% of them found once; the top ten carry less than 15%. The entry originates in a study of cytomegalovirus exposure and HLA in healthy donors. Points from the study as a whole: It was taken for granted in presence/absence analyses that sequencing depth across donors was roughly uniform.

Germline-derived CDR1 and CDR2 are LGHNA and YNFKEQ. The CDR3 has 12 amino acids. Losses at the gene ends were 4 bases for V and 10 bases for J; bases not matched to a gene: 4. Donors likely had unrecorded immune exposures despite being nominally healthy when sampled. The sequence came from a male donor in good health and CMV-seropositive. Sequenced sample: PBMCs. The chain recombines TRBV4-2 with TRBJ2-1, with 7 positions matching TRBD2. CDR3 sequence: CASSRGGDEQFF. CDR3 nucleotide sequence: TGTGCCAGCAGCCGGGGGGGGGACGAGCAGTTCTTC.